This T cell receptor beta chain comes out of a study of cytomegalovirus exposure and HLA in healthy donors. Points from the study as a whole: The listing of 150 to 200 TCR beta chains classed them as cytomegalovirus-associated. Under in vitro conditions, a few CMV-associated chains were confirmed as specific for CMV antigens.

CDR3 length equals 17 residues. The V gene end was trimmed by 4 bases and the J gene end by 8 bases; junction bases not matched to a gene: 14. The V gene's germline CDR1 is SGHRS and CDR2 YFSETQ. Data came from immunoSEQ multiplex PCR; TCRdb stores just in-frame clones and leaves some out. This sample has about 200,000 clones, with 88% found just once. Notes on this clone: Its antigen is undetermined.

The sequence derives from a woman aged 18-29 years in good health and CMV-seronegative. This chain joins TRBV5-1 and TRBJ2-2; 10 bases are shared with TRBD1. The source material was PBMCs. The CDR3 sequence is CASSQGTGALQEGELFF. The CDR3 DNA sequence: TGCGCCAGCAGCCAGGGGACAGGGGCCCTTCAGGAGGGGGAGCTGTTTTTT. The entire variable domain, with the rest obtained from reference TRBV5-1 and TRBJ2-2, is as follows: KAGVTQTPRYLIKTRGQQVTLSCSPISGHRSVSWYQQTPGQGLQFLFEYFSETQRNKGNFPGRFSGRQFSNSRSEMNVSTLELGDSALYLCASSQGTGALQEGELFFGEGSRLTVL.